The T cell receptor beta chain under discussion was sequenced for a study of technical replicates of blood from a handful of donors. The CDR3 runs 18 residues. Assay used: immunoSEQ multiplex PCR; TCRdb lists only in-frame clones, some missing. This table holds 74,000 or so clones, approximately 96% found once. The rearrangement joins TRBV21-1 to TRBJ1-4. TRBV21-1 is an annotated pseudogene. The sequencing sample was made of T cells isolated from PBMCs. The sequence was collected from a human donor in good health. In DNA form, the CDR3 reads TGTGCCAGCAGCAAAGGCCCTTCGCCATCGGGGACTAATGAAAAACTGTTTTTT. Translated, it gives CASSKGPSPSGTNEKLFF.